This passage covers 25 T cell receptor beta chains from one sample sequenced in a study of human T cells and chemical hapten exposure. Time point of the sample: patch test 1, 2 weeks after DPC sensitization. The treatment here: therapeutic diphenylcyclopropenone sensitization with weekly scalp DPC. Using its own MiXCR run on the RACE reads, TCRdb lists one record per CDR3 protein. The table shows some 340,000 distinct CDR3 sequences, with about 7% occurring only once. The material was whole blood, obtained in connection with sensitization to the hapten diphenylcyclopropenone (DPC). The receptors originated from a woman between 18 and 29 years old with alopecia areata. Some clones in this sample may be carry-over from other donors' samples.

This clonotype was counted ten times or more. The chain recombines TRBV27 with TRBJ2-5; D might be TRBD1 (6 bases). The CDR3 runs to 15 residues. V was trimmed by 4 bases and J by 2 bases, leaving 14 bases between them. The V gene's germline CDR1 is MNHEY and CDR2 SMNVEV (reference sequence). DNA of the CDR3: TGTGCCAGCAGTTCCGCGATGACAGGACAAGAGACCCAGTACTTC. Translation: CASSSAMTGQETQYF.

This clonotype came up a few times. V and J are TRBV7-2 and TRBJ1-2; possibly TRBD1 for D (5 bases). There are 18 residues in the CDR3. Germline V gene sequence: CDR1 SGHTA, CDR2 FQGNSA. Trimming took off 4 bases at V and 2 bases at J, with 23 bases between the two ends. The CDR3 protein is CASSSSANPGRQNYGYTF. Here the CDR3 DNA reads TGTGCCAGCAGCTCATCTGCAAACCCGGGACGGCAAAACTATGGCTACACCTTC.

The rearrangement joins TRBV6-5 to TRBJ2-5; D remains ambiguous. V lost 5 bases and J 5 bases, leaving 12 bases between the germline ends. The V gene's germline CDR1 is MNHEY and CDR2 SVGAGI. The CDR3 covers 13 residues. The CDR3 reads CASSSDRRETQYF. CDR3 DNA: TGTGCCAGCAGTAGCGATAGGCGGGAGACCCAGTACTTC.

The gene calls are TRBV5-1 and TRBJ2-3, with TRBD2 matching over 7 bases. V lost 0 bases and J lost 3; bases outside the gene matches: 4. The CDR3 extends over 15 amino acids. Germline V lookup: CDR1 SGHRS, CDR2 YFSETQ. The CDR3 here is CASSLASGDTDTQYF. The DNA for the CDR3 is TGCGCCAGCAGCTTGGCCAGCGGGGATACAGATACGCAGTATTTT.

V is TRBV12-3 or TRBV12-4 and J is TRBJ2-3; 8 bases line up with TRBD2. This CDR3 comprises 14 residues. The V gene end was trimmed by 5 bases and the J gene end by 5 bases; junction bases not matched to a gene: 6. CDR3 nucleotide sequence: TGTGCCAGCAGTCCATCGGGGGGGCGAGATACGCAGTATTTT. This sequence encodes CASSPSGGRDTQYF.

In its sample, this clonotype was seen a few times. The rearrangement joins TRBV4-2 to TRBJ1-4; 8 bases align to TRBD1. V lost 0 bases, J lost 8 bases, and 5 bases stayed unmatched. CDR1 is LGHNA and CDR2 is YNFKEQ in the germline V gene. The length of the CDR3 is 15 residues. CDR3 sequence: CASSQEGDRSEKLFF. The CDR3 region has the DNA TGTGCCAGCAGCCAAGAAGGGGACAGGAGCGAAAAACTGTTTTTT.

In its sample, this clonotype was seen a few times. This sequence joins TRBV6-4 and TRBJ2-1; the match to TRBD2 covers 15 bases. Per germline, CDR1 MRHNA and CDR2 SNTAGT. This CDR3 is 17 amino acids long. V shed 2 bases and J 7 bases; nucleotides not matched to a gene: 6. The CDR3 DNA sequence: TGTGCCAGCAGTGACACCCTGGGACTAGCGGGGGGAAATGAGCAGTTCTTC. This codes for CASSDTLGLAGGNEQFF.

The chain is built from TRBV7-9 and TRBJ1-6, with no clear D. The germline V gene has CDR1 SEHNR and CDR2 FQNEAQ (reference sequence). This CDR3 comprises 14 residues. Trimming left V 9 bases short and J 0 bases short, with 9 bases between. The CDR3 nucleotides are TGTGCCAGTCGTGGGAGCTCCTATAATTCACCCCTCCACTTT. This gives the protein CASRGSSYNSPLHF.

This clonotype was found many times. The chain uses TRBV20-1 and TRBJ2-3; 7 bases align to TRBD1. V trimming: 5 bases; J trimming: 1 base; junction bases outside the gene matches: 6. Germline values: CDR1 DFQATT, CDR2 SNEGSKA (reference sequence). The length of the CDR3 is 14 residues. CDR3: CSADLTGGTDTQYF. CDR3 nucleotides: TGCAGTGCTGACCTTACAGGGGGCACAGATACGCAGTATTTT.

The chain combines TRBV3-2 with TRBJ1-5. TRBV3-2 is shown as a pseudogene. The CDR3 runs to 10 residues. The CDR3 loop is CASSPHPQHF. The CDR3 region has the DNA TGTGCCAGCAGCCCTCACCCCCAGCATTTT.

This chain joins TRBV12-3 or TRBV12-4 and TRBJ1-1; tentatively, D is TRBD1 (5 bases). The germline V and J ends were trimmed by 1 base and 3 bases, with 9 bases remaining between them. This CDR3 has 14 amino acids. The DNA of the CDR3 is TGTGCCAGCAGTTTAGGACCAGGGTACACTGAAGCTTTCTTT. Protein product: CASSLGPGYTEAFF.

The CDR3 DNA is TGTGCCAGCAGTGCCTACTTGGGGAGTCAGCCCCAGCATTTT. It translates to CASSAYLGSQPQHF. The chain combines TRBV12-3 or TRBV12-4 with TRBJ1-5; D uncertain. V lost 5 bases and J lost 6, with 14 bases in between. The CDR3 consists of 14 residues.

The V gene is TRBV29-1, the J gene TRBJ2-7; TRBD1 might be the D (6 bases). The germline V gene encodes CDR1 SQVTM and CDR2 ANQGSEA. V lost 7 bases to trimming and J lost 7 bases, with 14 bases between them. The CDR3 covers 11 residues. CDR3 bases: TGCAGCGGGACAGCGTTAGGAGAGCAGTACTTC. As protein: CSGTALGEQYF.

This clonotype was seen ten or more times. The rearrangement links TRBV7-2 to TRBJ2-7, with D hard to call. Germline V gene lookup returns CDR1 SGHTA and CDR2 FQGNSA. Trimming pared 1 base from V and 5 bases from J, leaving 9 bases between. The CDR3 consists of 13 residues. The CDR3 sequence is CASSLGLRNEQYF. CDR3 coding DNA: TGTGCCAGCAGCTTAGGTCTCCGCAACGAGCAGTACTTC.

This clonotype was detected many times. The V call is TRBV27, the J call TRBJ2-7; unclear D gene. The CDR3 runs 10 residues. The germline V and J ends were trimmed by 8 bases and 2 bases, with 4 bases remaining between them. CDR1 and CDR2 from the germline V gene are MNHEY and SMNVEV (reference sequence). The DNA for the CDR3 is TGTGCCAGCTCGGCCTACGAGCAGTACTTC. Translated: CASSAYEQYF.

This clonotype was seen ten or more times. The chain joins TRBV20-1 to TRBJ2-3, with D possibly matching TRBD2 (5 bases). CDR1 is DFQATT, CDR2 SNEGSKA, per germline (reference sequence). The V gene lost 2 bases and the J gene lost 2 bases, with 17 bases spanning the gap. The CDR3 spans 16 residues. CDR3 sequence (DNA): TGCAGTGCTAGAATCCCGACCCTGCGGGCCACAGATACGCAGTATTTT. Protein: CSARIPTLRATDTQYF.

The J gene is TRBJ1-1, the V gene TRBV5-1, with D possibly TRBD1 on 5 matching bases. V was clipped by 6 bases and J by 9 bases, with 24 bases between them. CDR3 length: 15 residues. Germline assignment: CDR1 SGHRS and CDR2 YFSETQ. The DNA for the CDR3 is TGCGCCAGCACCCCCCCGGAGAGGGGCTGGGCTCAAGCTTTCTTT. It specifies CASTPPERGWAQAFF.

The chain links TRBV12-3 or TRBV12-4 to TRBJ2-3, with TRBD1 identical over 9 bases. This CDR3 region has 17 residues. V lost 5 bases to trimming and J lost 6 bases; unmatched junction nucleotides: 15. The CDR3 region is CASSPGTGKGPRDTQYF. The CDR3 coding sequence is TGTGCCAGCAGTCCAGGGACAGGGAAAGGGCCAAGGGATACGCAGTATTTT.

There are many counts of this clonotype. The chain links TRBV7-8 to TRBJ1-2; 7 bases are a match to TRBD1. CDR3 length: 16 residues. The V gene end was trimmed by 5 bases and the J gene end by 3 bases; junction bases not matched to a gene: 12. The germline CDR1 and CDR2 sequences are SGHVS and FQNEAQ. The CDR3: CASSPLRVGTDYGYTF. CDR3 DNA: TGTGCCAGCAGCCCCCTACGCGTAGGGACAGACTATGGCTACACCTTC. Supplemented by reference TRBV7-8 and TRBJ1-2, the full variable domain reads GAGVSQSPRYKVAKRGQDVALRCDPISGHVSLFWYQQALGQGPEFLTYFQNEAQLDKSGLPSDRFFAERPEGSVSTLKIQRTQQEDSAVYLCASSPLRVGTDYGYTFGSGTRLTVV.

This clonotype was observed at least ten times. The V call is TRBV4-1, the J call TRBJ2-7, with 10 bases fitting TRBD2. Germline CDR1 and CDR2: MGHRA and YSYEKL. V was clipped by 5 bases and J by 3 bases; unmatched bases: 7. CDR3 length: 15 amino acids. The CDR3 DNA sequence: TGCGCCAGCAGCTCCACTAGCGGGGCGATCTACGAGCAGTACTTC. Its translation is CASSSTSGAIYEQYF.

The chain uses TRBV6-6 and TRBJ1-2; D is possibly TRBD1 (5 bases). Germline V lookup: CDR1 MNHNY, CDR2 SVGAGI (reference sequence). The CDR3 is 11 residues long. With 11 bases removed from V and 6 bases from J, the gap between germline ends came to 13 bases. CDR3 region: CAGGEGDGYTF. In DNA form, the CDR3 reads TGTGCCGGGGGAGAAGGAGATGGCTACACCTTC.

This clonotype showed up just a few times. V is TRBV4-3 and J is TRBJ1-5; no definite D call. This CDR3 is 16 amino acids long. Germline CDR1 reads LGHNA; CDR2 reads YSLEER. Trimming cost V 0 bases and J 6 bases, with 15 bases left between them. In DNA form, the CDR3 reads TGCGCCAGCAGCCAAGATATCGGGGAAGGAGGTCAGCCCCAGCATTTT. Amino acid sequence: CASSQDIGEGGQPQHF.

This clonotype has a handful of counts. The CDR3 DNA reads as TGTGCCAGCACGTACATGGGGACAGGGGAGGATGAAAAACTGTTTTTT. This translates into CASTYMGTGEDEKLFF. This chain uses TRBV28 with TRBJ1-4, with 10 bases fitting TRBD1. From germline, CDR1 is MDHEN and CDR2 SYDVKM. Trimming cost V 7 bases and J 6 bases; bases outside gene matches: 11. The CDR3 has 16 residues. Together with reference TRBV28 and TRBJ1-4, the CDR3 gives the full variable domain: DVKVTQSSRYLVKRTGEKVFLECVQDMDHENMFWYRQDPGLGLRLIYFSYDVKMKEKGDIPEGYSVSREKKERFSLILESASTNQTSMYLCASTYMGTGEDEKLFFGSGTQLSVL.

This clonotype was seen a handful of times. The rearrangement joins TRBV11-2 to TRBJ2-7; D is ambiguous. Germline V gene data show CDR1 as SGHAT and CDR2 as FQNNGV. V lost 5 bases and J 2 bases, leaving 22 bases between the germline ends. CDR3 size: 17 residues. The CDR3 spells CASSPRRLTTPPYEQYF. The CDR3 DNA reads TGTGCCAGCAGCCCCCGGCGGCTCACAACACCCCCCTACGAGCAGTACTTC.

The V and J genes are TRBV7-9 and TRBJ2-1; 10 bases fit TRBD1. V shed 4 bases and J 7 bases; nucleotides not matched to a gene: 4. From germline, CDR1 is SEHNR and CDR2 FQNEAQ (reference sequence). The CDR3 length is 14 residues. The CDR3 protein is CASSYWDRGNEQFF. The DNA for the CDR3 is TGTGCCAGCAGCTACTGGGACAGGGGTAATGAGCAGTTCTTC.